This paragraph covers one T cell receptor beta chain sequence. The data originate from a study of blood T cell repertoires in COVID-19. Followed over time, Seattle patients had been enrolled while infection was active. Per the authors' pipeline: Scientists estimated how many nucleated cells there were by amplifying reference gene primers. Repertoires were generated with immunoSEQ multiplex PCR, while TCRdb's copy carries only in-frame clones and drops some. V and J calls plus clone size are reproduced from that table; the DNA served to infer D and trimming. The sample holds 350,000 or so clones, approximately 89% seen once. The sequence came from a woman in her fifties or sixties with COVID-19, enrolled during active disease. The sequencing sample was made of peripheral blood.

The CDR3 is CASNPEGAPYSNQPQHF. CDR3 sequence (DNA): TGTGCCAGCAACCCAGAGGGGGCCCCCTATAGCAATCAGCCCCAGCATTTT. The chain combines TRBV6-2 or TRBV6-3 with TRBJ1-5; TRBD1 matches 7 bases. The ends lost 7 bases at V and 0 bases at J; junction bases unmatched: 12. The CDR3 covers 17 residues. Germline CDR1 reads MNHEY; CDR2 reads SVGEGT.